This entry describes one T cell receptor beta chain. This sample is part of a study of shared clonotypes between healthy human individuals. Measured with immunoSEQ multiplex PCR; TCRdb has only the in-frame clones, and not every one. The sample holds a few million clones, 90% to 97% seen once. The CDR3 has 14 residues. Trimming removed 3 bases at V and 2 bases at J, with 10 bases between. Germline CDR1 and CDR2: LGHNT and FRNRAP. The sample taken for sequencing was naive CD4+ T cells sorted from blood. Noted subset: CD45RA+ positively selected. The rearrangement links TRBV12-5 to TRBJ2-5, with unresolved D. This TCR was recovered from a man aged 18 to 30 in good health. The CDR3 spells CASGLSTAQETQYF. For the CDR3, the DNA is TGTGCTAGTGGTTTAAGCACAGCTCAAGAGACCCAGTACTTC.